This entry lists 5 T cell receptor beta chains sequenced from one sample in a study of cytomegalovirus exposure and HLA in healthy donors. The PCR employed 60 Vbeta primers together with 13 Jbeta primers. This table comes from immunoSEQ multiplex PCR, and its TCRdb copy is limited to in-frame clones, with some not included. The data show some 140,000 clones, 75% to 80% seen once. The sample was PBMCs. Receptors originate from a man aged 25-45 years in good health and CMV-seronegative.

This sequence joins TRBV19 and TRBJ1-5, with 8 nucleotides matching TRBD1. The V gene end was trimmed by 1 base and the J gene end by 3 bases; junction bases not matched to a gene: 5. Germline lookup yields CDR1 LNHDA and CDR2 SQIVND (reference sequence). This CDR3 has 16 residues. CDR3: CASSIAEGQDNQPQHF. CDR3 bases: TGTGCCAGTAGTATAGCCGAGGGACAGGACAATCAGCCCCAGCATTTT.

The CDR3 bases are TGTGCCAGCAGTTCGCTGGGACTAGCGGGTCAGTTCTTC. Its protein product is CASSSLGLAGQFF. The chain is built from TRBV28 and TRBJ2-1; 12 bases are a match to TRBD2. J was trimmed by 13 bases and V by 4 bases; bases with no gene match: 5. The CDR3 sequence is 13 residues long. Looked up from germline, CDR1 is MDHEN and CDR2 is SYDVKM.

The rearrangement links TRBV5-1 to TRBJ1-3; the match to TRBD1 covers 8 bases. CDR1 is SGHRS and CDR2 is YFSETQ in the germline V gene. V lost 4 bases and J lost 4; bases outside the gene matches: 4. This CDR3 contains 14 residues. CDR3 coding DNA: TGCGCCAGCAGCCTAGGGGACAGGGGAAACACCATATATTTT. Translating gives CASSLGDRGNTIYF.

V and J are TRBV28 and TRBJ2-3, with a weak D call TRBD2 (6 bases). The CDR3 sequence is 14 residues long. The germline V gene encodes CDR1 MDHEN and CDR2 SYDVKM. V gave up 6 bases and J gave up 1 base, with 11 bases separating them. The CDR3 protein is CASSCGGGTDTQYF. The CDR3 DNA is TGTGCCAGCAGCTGTGGAGGGGGCACAGATACGCAGTATTTT.

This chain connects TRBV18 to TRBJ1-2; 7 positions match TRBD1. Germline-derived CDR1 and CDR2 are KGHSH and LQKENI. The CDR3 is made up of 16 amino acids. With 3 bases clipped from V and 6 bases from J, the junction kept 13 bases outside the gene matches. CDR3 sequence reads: CASSPQGGHSTDGYTF. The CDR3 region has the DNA TGTGCCAGCTCACCTCAGGGGGGTCACAGTACAGATGGCTACACCTTC.